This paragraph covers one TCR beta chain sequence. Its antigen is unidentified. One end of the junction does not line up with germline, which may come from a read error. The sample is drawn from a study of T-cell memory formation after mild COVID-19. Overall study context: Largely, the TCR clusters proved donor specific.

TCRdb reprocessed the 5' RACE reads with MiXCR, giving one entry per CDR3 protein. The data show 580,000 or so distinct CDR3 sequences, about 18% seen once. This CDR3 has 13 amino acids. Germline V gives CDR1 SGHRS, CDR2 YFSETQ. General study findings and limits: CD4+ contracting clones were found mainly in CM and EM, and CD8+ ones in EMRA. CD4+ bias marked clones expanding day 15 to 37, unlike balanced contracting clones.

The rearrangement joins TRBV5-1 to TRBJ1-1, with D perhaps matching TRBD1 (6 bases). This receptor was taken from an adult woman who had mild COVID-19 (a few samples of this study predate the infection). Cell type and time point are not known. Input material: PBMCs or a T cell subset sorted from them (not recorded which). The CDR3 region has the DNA TGCGCCAGCAGCCGGACAGTGAACGCTGAAGCTTTCTTT. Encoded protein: CASSRTVNAEAFF.